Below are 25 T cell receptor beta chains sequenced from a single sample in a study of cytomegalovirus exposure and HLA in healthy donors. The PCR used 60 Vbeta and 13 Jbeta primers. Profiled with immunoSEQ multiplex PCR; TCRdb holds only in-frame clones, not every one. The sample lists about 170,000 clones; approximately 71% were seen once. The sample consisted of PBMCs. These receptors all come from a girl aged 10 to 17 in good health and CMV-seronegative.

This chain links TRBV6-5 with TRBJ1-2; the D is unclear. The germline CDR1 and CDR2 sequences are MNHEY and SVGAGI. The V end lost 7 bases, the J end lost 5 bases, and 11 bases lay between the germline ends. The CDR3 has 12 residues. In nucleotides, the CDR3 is TGTGCCAGCACCGCCCAAGCGTATGGCTACACCTTC. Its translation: CASTAQAYGYTF.

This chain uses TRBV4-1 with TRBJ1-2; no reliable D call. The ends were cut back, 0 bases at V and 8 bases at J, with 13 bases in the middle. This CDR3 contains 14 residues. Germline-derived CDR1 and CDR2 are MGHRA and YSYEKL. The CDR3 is CASSQDQVSGGYTF. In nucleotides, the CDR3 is TGCGCCAGCAGCCAAGATCAGGTTTCGGGAGGCTACACCTTC.

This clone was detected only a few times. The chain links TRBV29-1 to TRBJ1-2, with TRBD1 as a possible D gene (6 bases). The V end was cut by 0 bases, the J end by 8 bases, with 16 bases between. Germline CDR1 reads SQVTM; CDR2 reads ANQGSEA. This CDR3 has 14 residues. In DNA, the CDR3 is TGCAGCGTTGAAGATCGGGGACAAGAGAGAGGCTACACCTTC. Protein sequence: CSVEDRGQERGYTF.

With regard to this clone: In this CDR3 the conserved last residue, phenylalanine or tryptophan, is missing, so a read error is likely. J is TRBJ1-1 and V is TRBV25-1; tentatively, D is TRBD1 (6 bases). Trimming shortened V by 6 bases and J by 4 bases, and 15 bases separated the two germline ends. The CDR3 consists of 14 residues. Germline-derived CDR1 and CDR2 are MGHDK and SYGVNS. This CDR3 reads CASRDSGGATEAFL. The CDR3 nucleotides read TGTGCCAGCAGGGATAGTGGGGGGGCCACTGAAGCTTTCCTT.

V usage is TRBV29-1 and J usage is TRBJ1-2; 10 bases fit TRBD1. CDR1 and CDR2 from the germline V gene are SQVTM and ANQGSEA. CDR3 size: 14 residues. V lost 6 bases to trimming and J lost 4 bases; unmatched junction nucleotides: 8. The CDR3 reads CSVVPGQGSYGYTF. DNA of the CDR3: TGCAGCGTAGTACCGGGACAGGGGAGCTATGGCTACACCTTC.

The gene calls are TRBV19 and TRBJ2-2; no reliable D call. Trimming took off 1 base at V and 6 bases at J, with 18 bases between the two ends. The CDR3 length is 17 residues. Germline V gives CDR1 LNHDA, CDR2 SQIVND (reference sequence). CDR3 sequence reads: CASSIGPGSSRPGELFF. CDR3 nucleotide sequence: TGTGCCAGTAGTATAGGACCCGGGTCCTCACGCCCCGGGGAGCTGTTTTTT.

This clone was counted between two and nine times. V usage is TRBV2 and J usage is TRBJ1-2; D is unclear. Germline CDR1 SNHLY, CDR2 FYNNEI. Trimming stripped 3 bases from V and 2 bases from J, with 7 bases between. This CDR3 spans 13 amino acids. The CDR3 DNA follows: TGTGCCAGCAGTGAGAACCGGAACTATGGCTACACCTTC. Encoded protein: CASSENRNYGYTF.

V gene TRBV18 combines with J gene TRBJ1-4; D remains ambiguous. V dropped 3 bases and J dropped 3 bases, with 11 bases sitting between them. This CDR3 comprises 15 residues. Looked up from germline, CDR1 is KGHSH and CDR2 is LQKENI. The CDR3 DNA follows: TGTGCCAGCTCACCCTACGGGAGTCCTAATGAAAAACTGTTTTTT. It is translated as CASSPYGSPNEKLFF.

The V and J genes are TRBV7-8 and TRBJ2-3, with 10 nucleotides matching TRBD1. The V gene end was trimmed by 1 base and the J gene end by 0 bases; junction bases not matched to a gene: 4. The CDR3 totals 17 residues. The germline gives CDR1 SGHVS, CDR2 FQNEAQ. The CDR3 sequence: CASSLGDRGASTDTQYF. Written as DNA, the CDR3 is TGTGCCAGCAGCTTAGGGGACAGGGGAGCCAGCACAGATACGCAGTATTTT.

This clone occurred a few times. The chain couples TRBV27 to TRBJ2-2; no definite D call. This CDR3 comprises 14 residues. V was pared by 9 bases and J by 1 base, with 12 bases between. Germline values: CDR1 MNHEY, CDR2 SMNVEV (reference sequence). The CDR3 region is CASMYSLNTGELFF. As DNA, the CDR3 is TGTGCCAGTATGTACAGCCTGAACACCGGGGAGCTGTTTTTT.

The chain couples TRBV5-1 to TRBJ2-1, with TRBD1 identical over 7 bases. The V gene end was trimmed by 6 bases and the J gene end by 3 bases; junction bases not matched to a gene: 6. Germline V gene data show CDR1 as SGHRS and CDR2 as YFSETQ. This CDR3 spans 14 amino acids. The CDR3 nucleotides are TGCGCCAGCAAAGGGGACAGCTTCTACAATGAGCAGTTCTTC. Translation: CASKGDSFYNEQFF.

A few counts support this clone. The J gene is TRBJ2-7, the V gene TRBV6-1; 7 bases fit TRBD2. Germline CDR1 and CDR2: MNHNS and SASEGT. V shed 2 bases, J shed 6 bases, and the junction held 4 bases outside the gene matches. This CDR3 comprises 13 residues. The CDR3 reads CASSEYGEGEQYF. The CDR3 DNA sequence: TGTGCCAGCAGTGAATATGGGGAGGGCGAGCAGTACTTC.

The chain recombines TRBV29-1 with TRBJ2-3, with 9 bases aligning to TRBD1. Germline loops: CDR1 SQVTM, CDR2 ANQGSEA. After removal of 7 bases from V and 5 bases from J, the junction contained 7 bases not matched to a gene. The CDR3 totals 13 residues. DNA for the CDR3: TGCAGCGGGGGACAGGGTCAGAGAGATACGCAGTATTTT. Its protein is CSGGQGQRDTQYF.

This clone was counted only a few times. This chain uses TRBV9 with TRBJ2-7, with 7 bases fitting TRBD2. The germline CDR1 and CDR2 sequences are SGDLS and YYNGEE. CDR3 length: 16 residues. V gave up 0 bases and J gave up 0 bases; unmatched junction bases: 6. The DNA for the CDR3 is TGTGCCAGCAGCGTAGGTCCGGGCGGGAGCTCCTACGAGCAGTACTTC. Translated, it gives CASSVGPGGSSYEQYF.

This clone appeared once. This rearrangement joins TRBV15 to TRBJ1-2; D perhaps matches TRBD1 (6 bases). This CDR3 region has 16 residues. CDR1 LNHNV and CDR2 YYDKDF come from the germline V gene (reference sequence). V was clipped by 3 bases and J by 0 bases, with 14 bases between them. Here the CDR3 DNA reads TGTGCCACCAGCAGGGCCGGGACACCCTCTAACTATGGCTACACCTTC. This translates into CATSRAGTPSNYGYTF.

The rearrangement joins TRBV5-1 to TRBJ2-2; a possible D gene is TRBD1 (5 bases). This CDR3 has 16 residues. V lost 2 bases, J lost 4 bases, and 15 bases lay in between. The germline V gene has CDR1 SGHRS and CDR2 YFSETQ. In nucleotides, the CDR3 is TGCGCCAGCAGCTTCTTGGGCAGGGTAGGCACCGGGGAGCTGTTTTTT. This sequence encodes CASSFLGRVGTGELFF.

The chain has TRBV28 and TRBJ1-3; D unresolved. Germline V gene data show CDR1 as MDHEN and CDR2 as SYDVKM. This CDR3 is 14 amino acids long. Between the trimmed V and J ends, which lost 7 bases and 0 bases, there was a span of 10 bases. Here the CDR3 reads CASTTRGSGNTIYF. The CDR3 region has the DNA TGTGCCAGCACAACTCGGGGCTCTGGAAACACCATATATTTT.

Here the CDR3 reads CASSAPGGHHSGNTIYF. DNA for the CDR3: TGTGCCAGCAGCGCCCCGGGAGGGCACCACTCTGGAAACACCATATATTTT. V gene TRBV9 combines with J gene TRBJ1-3, with D unresolved. Germline assignment: CDR1 SGDLS and CDR2 YYNGEE. The V gene lost 3 bases and the J gene lost 0 bases, with 16 bases spanning the gap. There are 17 residues in the CDR3. Using reference TRBV9 and TRBJ1-3 for the parts outside the CDR3, the full variable domain is DSGVTQTPKHLITATGQRVTLRCSPRSGDLSVYWYQQSLDQGLQFLIQYYNGEERAKGNILERFSAQQFPDLHSELNLSSLELGDSALYFCASSAPGGHHSGNTIYFGEGSWLTVV.

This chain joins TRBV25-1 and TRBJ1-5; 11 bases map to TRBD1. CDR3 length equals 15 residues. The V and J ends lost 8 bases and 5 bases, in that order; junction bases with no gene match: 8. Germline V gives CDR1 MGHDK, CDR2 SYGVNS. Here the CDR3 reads CASGGAGQGDQPQHF. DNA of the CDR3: TGTGCCAGCGGGGGGGCGGGACAGGGGGATCAGCCCCAGCATTTT. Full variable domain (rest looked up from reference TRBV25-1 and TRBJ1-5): EADIYQTPRYLVIGTGKKITLECSQTMGHDKMYWYQQDPGMELHLIHYSYGVNSTEKGDLSSESTVSRIRTEHFPLTLESARPSHTSQYLCASGGAGQGDQPQHFGDGTRLSIL.

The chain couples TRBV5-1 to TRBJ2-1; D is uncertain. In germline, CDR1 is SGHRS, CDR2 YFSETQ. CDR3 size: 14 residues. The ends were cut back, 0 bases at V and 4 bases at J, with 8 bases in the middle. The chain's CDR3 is CASSLVLAYNEQFF. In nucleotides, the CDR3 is TGCGCCAGCAGCTTGGTTTTGGCATACAATGAGCAGTTCTTC.

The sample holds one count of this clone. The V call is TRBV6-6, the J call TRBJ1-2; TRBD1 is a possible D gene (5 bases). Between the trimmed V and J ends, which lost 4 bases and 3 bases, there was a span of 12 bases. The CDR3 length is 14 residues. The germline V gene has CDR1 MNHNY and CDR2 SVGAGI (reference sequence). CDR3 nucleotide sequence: TGTGCCAGCAGTTTACTGGCGGGGGACTATGGCTACACCTTC. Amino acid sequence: CASSLLAGDYGYTF.

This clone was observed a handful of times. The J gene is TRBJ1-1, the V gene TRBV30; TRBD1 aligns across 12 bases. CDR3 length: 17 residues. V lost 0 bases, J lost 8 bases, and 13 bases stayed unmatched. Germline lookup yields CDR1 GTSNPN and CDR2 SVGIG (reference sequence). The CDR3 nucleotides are TGTGCCTGGAGTGTCTTAATCCGGGACAGGGGGCCAAGGGAAGCTTTCTTT. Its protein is CAWSVLIRDRGPREAFF.

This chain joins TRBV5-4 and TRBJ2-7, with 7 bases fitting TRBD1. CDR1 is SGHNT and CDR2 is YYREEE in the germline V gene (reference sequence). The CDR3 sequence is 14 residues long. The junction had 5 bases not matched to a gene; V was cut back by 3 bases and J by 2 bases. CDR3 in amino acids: CASSSQGQPYEQYF. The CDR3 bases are TGTGCCAGCAGCTCACAGGGGCAGCCCTACGAGCAGTACTTC.

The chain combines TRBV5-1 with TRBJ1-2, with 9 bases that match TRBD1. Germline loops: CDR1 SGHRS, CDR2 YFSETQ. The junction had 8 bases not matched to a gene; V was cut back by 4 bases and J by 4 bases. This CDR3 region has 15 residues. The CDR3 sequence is CASSAGTGITYGYTF. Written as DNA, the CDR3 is TGCGCCAGCAGCGCAGGGACAGGGATCACCTATGGCTACACCTTC.

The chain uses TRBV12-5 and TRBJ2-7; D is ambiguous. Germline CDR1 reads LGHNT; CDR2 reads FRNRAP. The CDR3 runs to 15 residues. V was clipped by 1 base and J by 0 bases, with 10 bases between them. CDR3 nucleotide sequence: TGTGCTAGTGGTTTGGGAACAGACGTCTCCTACGAGCAGTACTTC. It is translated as CASGLGTDVSYEQYF.